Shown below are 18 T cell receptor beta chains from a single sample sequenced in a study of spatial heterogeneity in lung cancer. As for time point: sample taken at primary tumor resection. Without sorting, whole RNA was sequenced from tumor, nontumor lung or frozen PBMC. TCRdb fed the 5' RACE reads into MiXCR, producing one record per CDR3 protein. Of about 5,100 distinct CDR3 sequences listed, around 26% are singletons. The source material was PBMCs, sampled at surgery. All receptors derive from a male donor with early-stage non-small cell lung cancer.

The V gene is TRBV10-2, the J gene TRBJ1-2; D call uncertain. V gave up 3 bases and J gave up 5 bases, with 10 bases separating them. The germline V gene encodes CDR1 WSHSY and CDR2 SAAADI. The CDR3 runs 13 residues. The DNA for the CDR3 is TGCGCCAGCAGTGATCATTCCGGATATGGCTACACCTTC. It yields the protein CASSDHSGYGYTF.

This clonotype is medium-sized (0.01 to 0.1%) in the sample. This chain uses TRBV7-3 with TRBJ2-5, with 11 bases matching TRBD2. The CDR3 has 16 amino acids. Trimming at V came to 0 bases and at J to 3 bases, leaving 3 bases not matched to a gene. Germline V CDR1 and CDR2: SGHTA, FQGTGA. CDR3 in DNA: TGTGCCAGCAGCTTAACGTCGACTAGCGGGAAAGAGACCCAGTACTTC. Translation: CASSLTSTSGKETQYF.

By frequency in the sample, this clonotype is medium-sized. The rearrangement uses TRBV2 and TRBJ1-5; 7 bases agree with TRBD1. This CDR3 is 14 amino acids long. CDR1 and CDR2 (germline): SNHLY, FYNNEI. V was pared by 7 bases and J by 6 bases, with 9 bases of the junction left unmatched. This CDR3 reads CASTPQGMSQPQHF. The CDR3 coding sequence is TGTGCCAGCACCCCACAGGGGATGAGTCAGCCCCAGCATTTT.

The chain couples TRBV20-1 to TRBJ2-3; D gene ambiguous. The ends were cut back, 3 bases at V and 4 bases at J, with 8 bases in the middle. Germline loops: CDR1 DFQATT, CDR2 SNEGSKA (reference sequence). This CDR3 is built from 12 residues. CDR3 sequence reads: CSASRIADTQYF. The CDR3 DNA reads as TGCAGTGCTAGCCGGATAGCAGATACGCAGTATTTT.

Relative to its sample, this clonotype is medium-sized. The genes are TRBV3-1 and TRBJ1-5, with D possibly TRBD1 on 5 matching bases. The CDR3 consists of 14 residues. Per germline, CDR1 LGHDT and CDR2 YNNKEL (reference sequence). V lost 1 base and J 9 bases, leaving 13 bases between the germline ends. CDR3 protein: CASSQGAGNGPQHF. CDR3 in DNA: TGTGCCAGCAGCCAAGGTGCAGGGAATGGGCCCCAGCATTTT.

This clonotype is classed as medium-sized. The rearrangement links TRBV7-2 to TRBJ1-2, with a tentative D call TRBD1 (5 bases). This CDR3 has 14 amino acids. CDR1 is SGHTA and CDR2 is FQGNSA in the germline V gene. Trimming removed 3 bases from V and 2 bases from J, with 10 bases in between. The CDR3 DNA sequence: TGTGCCAGCAGCTTTGACAGCTGGAACTATGGCTACACCTTC. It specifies CASSFDSWNYGYTF.

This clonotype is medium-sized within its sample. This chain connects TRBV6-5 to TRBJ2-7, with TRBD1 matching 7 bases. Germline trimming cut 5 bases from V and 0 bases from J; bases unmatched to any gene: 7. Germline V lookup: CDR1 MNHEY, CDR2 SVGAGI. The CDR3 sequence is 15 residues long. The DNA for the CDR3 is TGTGCCAGCAGTCCAAAAGGGGACAGCTCCTACGAGCAGTACTTC. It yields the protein CASSPKGDSSYEQYF.

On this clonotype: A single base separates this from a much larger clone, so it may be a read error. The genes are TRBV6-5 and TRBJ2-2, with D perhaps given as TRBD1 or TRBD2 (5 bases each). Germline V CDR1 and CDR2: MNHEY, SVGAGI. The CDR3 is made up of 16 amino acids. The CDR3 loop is CASCYSTGTRTGELFF. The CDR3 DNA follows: TGTGCCAGCTGTTACTCCACCGGGACGAGGACCGGGGAGCTGTTTTTT.

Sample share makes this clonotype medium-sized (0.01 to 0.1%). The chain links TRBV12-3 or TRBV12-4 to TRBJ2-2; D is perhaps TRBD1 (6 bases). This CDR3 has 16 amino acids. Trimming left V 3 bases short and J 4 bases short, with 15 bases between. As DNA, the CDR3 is TGTGCCAGCAGTTTTTTCCCCACAGGGCCCACCGGGGAGCTGTTTTTT. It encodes CASSFFPTGPTGELFF.

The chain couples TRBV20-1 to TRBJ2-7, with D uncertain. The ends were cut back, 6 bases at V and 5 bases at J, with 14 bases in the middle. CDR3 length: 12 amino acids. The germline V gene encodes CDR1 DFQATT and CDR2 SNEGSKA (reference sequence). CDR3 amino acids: CSADGTANEQYF. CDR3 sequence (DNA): TGCAGTGCCGACGGAACCGCGAACGAGCAGTACTTC.

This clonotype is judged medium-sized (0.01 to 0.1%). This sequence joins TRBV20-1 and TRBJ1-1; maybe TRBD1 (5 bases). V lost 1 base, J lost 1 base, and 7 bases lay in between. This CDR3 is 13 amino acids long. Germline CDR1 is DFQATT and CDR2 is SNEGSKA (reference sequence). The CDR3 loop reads CSARVGENTEAFF. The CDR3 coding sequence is TGCAGTGCTAGAGTGGGGGAGAACACTGAAGCTTTCTTT.

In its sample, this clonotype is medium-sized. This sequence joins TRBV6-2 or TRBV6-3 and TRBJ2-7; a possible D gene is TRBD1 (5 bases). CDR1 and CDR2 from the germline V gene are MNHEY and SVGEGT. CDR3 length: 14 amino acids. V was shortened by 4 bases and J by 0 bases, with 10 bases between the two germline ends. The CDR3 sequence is CASSSPGRSYEQYF. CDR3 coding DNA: TGTGCCAGCAGTTCTCCAGGGCGCTCCTACGAGCAGTACTTC.

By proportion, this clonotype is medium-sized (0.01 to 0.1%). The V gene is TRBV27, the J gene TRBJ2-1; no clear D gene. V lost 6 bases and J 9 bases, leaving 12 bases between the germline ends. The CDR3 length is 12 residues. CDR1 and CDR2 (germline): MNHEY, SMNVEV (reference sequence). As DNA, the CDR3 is TGTGCCAGCAGATCCAATGTGCTTGAGCAGTTCTTC. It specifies CASRSNVLEQFF.

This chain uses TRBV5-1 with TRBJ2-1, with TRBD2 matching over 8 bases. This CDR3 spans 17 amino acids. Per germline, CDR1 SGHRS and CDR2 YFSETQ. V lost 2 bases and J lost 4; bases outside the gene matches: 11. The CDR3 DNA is TGCGCCAGCAGCTTCGACCCTCAACGCGGGGGGTACAATGAGCAGTTCTTC. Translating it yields CASSFDPQRGGYNEQFF. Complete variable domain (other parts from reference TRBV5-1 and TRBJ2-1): KAGVTQTPRYLIKTRGQQVTLSCSPISGHRSVSWYQQTPGQGLQFLFEYFSETQRNKGNFPGRFSGRQFSNSRSEMNVSTLELGDSALYLCASSFDPQRGGYNEQFFGPGTRLTVL.

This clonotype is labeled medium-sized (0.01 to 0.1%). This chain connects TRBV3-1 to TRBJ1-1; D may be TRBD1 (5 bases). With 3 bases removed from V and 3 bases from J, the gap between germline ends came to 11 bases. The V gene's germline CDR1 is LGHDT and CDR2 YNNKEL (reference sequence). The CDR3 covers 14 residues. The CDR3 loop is CASSQVTGHTEAFF. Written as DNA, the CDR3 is TGTGCCAGCAGCCAGGTAACAGGACACACTGAAGCTTTCTTT. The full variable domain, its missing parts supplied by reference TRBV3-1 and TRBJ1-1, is DTAVSQTPKYLVTQMGNDKSIKCEQNLGHDTMYWYKQDSKKFLKIMFSYNNKELIINETVPNRFSPKSPDKAHLNLHINSLELGDSAVYFCASSQVTGHTEAFFGQGTRLTVV.

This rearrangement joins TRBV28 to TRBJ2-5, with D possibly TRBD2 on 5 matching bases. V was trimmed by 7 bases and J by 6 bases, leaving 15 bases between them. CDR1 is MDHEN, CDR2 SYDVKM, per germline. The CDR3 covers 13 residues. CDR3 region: CASNNDGEKTQYF. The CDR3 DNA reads TGTGCCAGCAACAATGACGGGGAAAAGACCCAGTACTTC.

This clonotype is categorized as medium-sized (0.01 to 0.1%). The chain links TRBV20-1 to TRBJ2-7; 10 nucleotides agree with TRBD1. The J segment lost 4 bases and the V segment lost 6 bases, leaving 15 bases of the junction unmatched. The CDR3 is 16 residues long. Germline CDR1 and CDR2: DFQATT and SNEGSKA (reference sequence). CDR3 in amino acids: CSAETTGGEEGYEQYF. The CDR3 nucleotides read TGCAGTGCCGAAACGACAGGGGGCGAGGAGGGGTACGAGCAGTACTTC.

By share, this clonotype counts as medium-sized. CDR3 coding DNA: TGTGCCAGCTCACCAAGCAGGGATCACACCGGGGAGCTGTTTTTT. Protein: CASSPSRDHTGELFF. This rearrangement joins TRBV18 to TRBJ2-2; possibly TRBD1 for D (5 bases). Trimming stripped 2 bases from V and 3 bases from J, with 10 bases between. Germline V CDR1 and CDR2: KGHSH, LQKENI. The CDR3 spans 15 residues.